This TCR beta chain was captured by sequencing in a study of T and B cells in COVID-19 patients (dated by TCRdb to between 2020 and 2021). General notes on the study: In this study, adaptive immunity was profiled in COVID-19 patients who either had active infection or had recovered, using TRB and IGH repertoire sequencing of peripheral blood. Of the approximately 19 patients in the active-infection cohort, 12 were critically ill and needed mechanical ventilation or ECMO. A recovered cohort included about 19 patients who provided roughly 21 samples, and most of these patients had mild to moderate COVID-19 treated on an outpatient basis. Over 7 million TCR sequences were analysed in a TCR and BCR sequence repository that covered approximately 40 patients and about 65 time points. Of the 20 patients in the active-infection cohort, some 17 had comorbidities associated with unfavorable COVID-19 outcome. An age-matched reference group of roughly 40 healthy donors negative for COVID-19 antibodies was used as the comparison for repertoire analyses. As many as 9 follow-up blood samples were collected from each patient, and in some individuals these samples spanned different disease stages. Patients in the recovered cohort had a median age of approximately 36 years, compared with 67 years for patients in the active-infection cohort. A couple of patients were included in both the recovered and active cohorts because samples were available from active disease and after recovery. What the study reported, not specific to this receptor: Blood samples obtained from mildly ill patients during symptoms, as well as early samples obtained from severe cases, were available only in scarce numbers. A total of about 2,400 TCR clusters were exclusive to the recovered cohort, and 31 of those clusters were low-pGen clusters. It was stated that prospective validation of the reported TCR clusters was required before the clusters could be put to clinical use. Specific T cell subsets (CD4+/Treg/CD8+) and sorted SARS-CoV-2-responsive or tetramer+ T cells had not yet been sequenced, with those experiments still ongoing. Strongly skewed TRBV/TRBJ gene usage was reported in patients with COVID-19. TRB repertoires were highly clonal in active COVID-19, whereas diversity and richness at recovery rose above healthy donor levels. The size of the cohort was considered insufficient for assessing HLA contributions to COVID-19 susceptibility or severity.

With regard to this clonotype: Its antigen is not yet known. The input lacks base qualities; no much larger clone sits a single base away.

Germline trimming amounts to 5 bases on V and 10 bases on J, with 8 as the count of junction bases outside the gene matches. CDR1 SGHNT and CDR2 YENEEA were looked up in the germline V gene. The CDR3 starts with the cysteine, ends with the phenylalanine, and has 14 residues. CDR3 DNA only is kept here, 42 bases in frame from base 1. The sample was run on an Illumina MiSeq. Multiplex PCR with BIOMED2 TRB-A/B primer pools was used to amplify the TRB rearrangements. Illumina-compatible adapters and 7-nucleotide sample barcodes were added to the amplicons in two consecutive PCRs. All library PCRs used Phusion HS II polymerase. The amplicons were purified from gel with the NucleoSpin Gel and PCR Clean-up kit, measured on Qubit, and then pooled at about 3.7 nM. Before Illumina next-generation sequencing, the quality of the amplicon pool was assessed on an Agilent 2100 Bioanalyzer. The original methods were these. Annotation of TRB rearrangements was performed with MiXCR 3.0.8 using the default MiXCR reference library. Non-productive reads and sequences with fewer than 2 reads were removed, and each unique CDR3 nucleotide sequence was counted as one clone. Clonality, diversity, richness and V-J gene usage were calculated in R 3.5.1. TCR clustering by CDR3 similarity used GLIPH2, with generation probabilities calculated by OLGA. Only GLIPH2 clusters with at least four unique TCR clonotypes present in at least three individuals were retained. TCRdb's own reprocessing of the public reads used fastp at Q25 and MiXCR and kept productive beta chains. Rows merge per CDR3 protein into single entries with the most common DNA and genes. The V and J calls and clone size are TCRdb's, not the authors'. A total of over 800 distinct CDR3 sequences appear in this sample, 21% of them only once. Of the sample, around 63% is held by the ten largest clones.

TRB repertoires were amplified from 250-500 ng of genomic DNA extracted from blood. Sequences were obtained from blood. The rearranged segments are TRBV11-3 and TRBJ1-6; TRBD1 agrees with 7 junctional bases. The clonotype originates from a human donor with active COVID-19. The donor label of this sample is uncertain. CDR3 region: CASSAQGTRSPLHF. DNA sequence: TGTGCCAGCAGCGCACAGGGGACTCGGTCACCCCTCCACTTT.